The 15 T cell receptor beta chains given below trace back to one sample, sequenced in a study of blood T cell repertoires in COVID-19. Sequencing was performed with immunoSEQ multiplex PCR; in TCRdb, only in-frame clones are kept and a portion is missing. The table lists 150,000 to 200,000 clones, around four fifths of them singletons, with approximately 18% in the top ten. Sequenced material: peripheral blood. The receptors were sampled from a woman aged 80 or older with acute or convalescent COVID-19.

This chain connects TRBV12-5 to TRBJ2-7, with 7 nucleotides matching TRBD1. Per germline, CDR1 LGHNT and CDR2 FRNRAP. The CDR3 is 14 amino acids. J lost 2 bases, V lost 5 bases, and 6 bases had no gene match. CDR3 DNA: TGTGCTAGTGGTAACAGGGGTCAGACCTACGAGCAGTACTTC. Amino acid sequence: CASGNRGQTYEQYF.

V is TRBV28 and J is TRBJ1-2, with 9 bases lining up with TRBD1. Germline assignment: CDR1 MDHEN and CDR2 SYDVKM. This CDR3 is built from 15 residues. Germline trimming cut 6 bases from V and 6 bases from J; bases unmatched to any gene: 11. CDR3 sequence (DNA): TGTGCCAGCAGGCTTCCCCCGGGACAGGGACATGGCTACACCTTC. Protein sequence: CASRLPPGQGHGYTF.

This chain uses TRBV10-3 with TRBJ2-5; D perhaps matches TRBD2 (6 bases). This CDR3 region has 17 residues. Trimming cost V 6 bases and J 1 base, with 21 bases left between them. Germline V CDR1 and CDR2: ENHRY, SYGVKD. The CDR3 bases are TGTGCCATCAGCCCCTTTGGACCTAGCGCCTCCCAAGAGACCCAGTACTTC. This codes for CAISPFGPSASQETQYF.

The V gene is TRBV30, the J gene TRBJ2-7; D is unclear. This CDR3 has 13 residues. Germline CDR1 and CDR2: GTSNPN and SVGIG (reference sequence). Trimming took 1 base from V and 7 from J, leaving 14 bases between them. This CDR3 is CAWSDQPTREQYF. Written as DNA, the CDR3 is TGTGCCTGGAGTGACCAGCCGACACGGGAGCAGTACTTC.

The chain couples TRBV5-1 to TRBJ2-6, with 7 bases matching TRBD1. CDR1 is SGHRS and CDR2 is YFSETQ in the germline V gene. The CDR3 extends over 14 amino acids. The trim removed 5 bases at V and 2 bases at J, leaving 1 base unmatched. The CDR3 DNA reads TGCGCCAGCAGACAGGGGCCTGGGGCCAACGTCCTGACTTTC. Translation: CASRQGPGANVLTF.

The chain uses TRBV6-2 or TRBV6-3 and TRBJ1-1; 9 positions match TRBD1. V trimming: 0 bases; J trimming: 7 bases; junction bases outside the gene matches: 6. CDR3 length equals 15 residues. Germline values: CDR1 MNHEY, CDR2 SVGEGT. CDR3 region: CASSYSSVGQGEAFF. In DNA, the CDR3 is TGTGCCAGCAGTTACTCAAGTGTGGGACAGGGTGAAGCTTTCTTT.

The V and J genes are TRBV7-9 and TRBJ2-1; 11 nucleotides agree with TRBD2. CDR1 is SEHNR and CDR2 is FQNEAQ in the germline V gene (reference sequence). The CDR3 runs to 16 residues. J lost 8 bases, V lost 5 bases, and 11 bases had no gene match. CDR3 region: CASSPLAGGRGHEQFF. CDR3 DNA: TGTGCCAGCAGCCCGTTAGCGGGAGGGCGGGGCCATGAGCAGTTCTTC.

J is TRBJ1-4 and V is TRBV14; D remains unclear. The CDR3 runs 13 residues. V was shortened by 5 bases and J by 5 bases, with 9 bases between the two germline ends. Germline V gene data show CDR1 as SGHDN and CDR2 as FVKESK. Here the CDR3 reads CASSKTRNEKLFF. The CDR3 DNA sequence: TGTGCCAGCAGCAAGACACGAAATGAAAAACTGTTTTTT.

CDR3 nucleotides: TGTGCCAGCAGTGATGGACAGTACAATGAGCAGTTCTTC. Translation: CASSDGQYNEQFF. This chain uses TRBV2 with TRBJ2-1; tentative D call: TRBD1 (6 bases). Trimming stripped 3 bases from V and 4 bases from J, with 7 bases between. This CDR3 spans 13 amino acids. CDR1 and CDR2 from the germline V gene are SNHLY and FYNNEI. Full variable domain (missing parts from reference TRBV2 and TRBJ2-1): EPEVTQTPSHQVTQMGQEVILRCVPISNHLYFYWYRQILGQKVEFLVSFYNNEISEKSEIFDDQFSVERPDGSNFTLKIRSTKLEDSAMYFCASSDGQYNEQFFGPGTRLTVL.

The V gene is TRBV19, the J gene TRBJ1-5; D is possibly TRBD1 (5 bases). Germline CDR1 is LNHDA and CDR2 is SQIVND (reference sequence). The germline V and J ends were trimmed by 7 bases and 4 bases, with 20 bases remaining between them. This CDR3 region has 16 residues. In DNA, the CDR3 is TGTGCCAGTACCCTGAAGAGCCGGGGGTTTAATCAGCCCCAGCATTTT. Amino acids: CASTLKSRGFNQPQHF.

The chain recombines TRBV6-5 with TRBJ1-4; D is unresolved. Germline lookup yields CDR1 MNHEY and CDR2 SVGAGI. Trimming removed 2 bases at V and 4 bases at J, with 5 bases between. This CDR3 contains 13 residues. Here the CDR3 reads CASSYLGNEKLFF. The CDR3 DNA sequence: TGTGCCAGCAGTTACCTCGGTAATGAAAAACTGTTTTTT.

The table lists this clone with a few counts. The chain recombines TRBV7-9 with TRBJ1-3; D call uncertain. Germline loops: CDR1 SEHNR, CDR2 FQNEAQ (reference sequence). The CDR3 is 15 amino acids. Deletions cut 1 base from V and 4 bases from J, with 11 bases between. In DNA form, the CDR3 reads TGTGCCAGCAGCTTAGAGACGGCCGGGGGAAACACCATATATTTT. Translation: CASSLETAGGNTIYF.

This chain connects TRBV6-5 to TRBJ1-1, with unresolved D. CDR1 and CDR2 (germline): MNHEY, SVGAGI. V lost 2 bases, J lost 4 bases, and 14 bases lay in between. CDR3 length: 15 amino acids. CDR3 protein: CASSYSALLGTEAFF. In nucleotides, the CDR3 is TGTGCCAGCAGTTACAGCGCGCTCCTCGGCACTGAAGCTTTCTTT.

The chain is built from TRBV15 and TRBJ2-1, with D perhaps TRBD2 (6 bases). V lost 8 bases to trimming and J lost 8 bases, with 22 bases between them. This CDR3 contains 15 residues. Germline loops: CDR1 LNHNV, CDR2 YYDKDF (reference sequence). In DNA form, the CDR3 reads TGTGCCACCGGGCCGGTTCCGGGAGCTCCCCATGAGCAGTTCTTC. This codes for CATGPVPGAPHEQFF.

The rearrangement links TRBV7-9 to TRBJ1-6; D remains ambiguous. The length of the CDR3 is 14 residues. Deletions cut 1 base from V and 10 bases from J, with 11 bases between. Germline V CDR1 and CDR2: SEHNR, FQNEAQ (reference sequence). The CDR3 bases are TGTGCCAGCAGCTTAGATGGTTCTAGCTCACCCCTCCACTTT. Translation: CASSLDGSSSPLHF.